Shown below are 23 T cell receptor beta chains from a single sample sequenced in a study of cytomegalovirus exposure and HLA in healthy donors. Primers included in the PCR were 60 Vbeta and 13 Jbeta primers. Produced via immunoSEQ multiplex PCR; TCRdb's table is partial and in-frame only. The sample yields some 170,000 clones, around three quarters seen once. Source material: PBMCs. The origin of the receptors is a young man in good health and CMV-seropositive.

The chain uses TRBV5-1 and TRBJ1-2; 7 nucleotides agree with TRBD1. Trimming removed 3 bases from V and 2 bases from J; junction bases left unmatched: 4. From germline, CDR1 is SGHRS and CDR2 YFSETQ. The CDR3 consists of 14 residues. The CDR3 bases are TGCGCCAGCAGCTACGGACAGGAGAACTATGGCTACACCTTC. The encoded protein is CASSYGQENYGYTF. The full variable domain, with the rest looked up from reference TRBV5-1 and TRBJ1-2, is KAGVTQTPRYLIKTRGQQVTLSCSPISGHRSVSWYQQTPGQGLQFLFEYFSETQRNKGNFPGRFSGRQFSNSRSEMNVSTLELGDSALYLCASSYGQENYGYTFGSGTRLTVV.

The V call is TRBV12-5, the J call TRBJ1-1; D call uncertain. The germline V and J ends were trimmed by 0 bases and 3 bases, with 11 bases remaining between them. There are 15 residues in the CDR3. CDR1 is LGHNT, CDR2 FRNRAP, per germline. CDR3 in amino acids: CASGLVRGRDTEAFF. CDR3 coding DNA: TGTGCTAGTGGTTTGGTACGTGGGAGGGACACTGAAGCTTTCTTT.

The DNA for the CDR3 is TGTGCCAGCAGTTTTTACAGGGGCGGAAACACCATATATTTT. Its translation is CASSFYRGGNTIYF. The V gene is TRBV6-5, the J gene TRBJ1-3; 7 bases are a match to TRBD1. Germline CDR1 MNHEY, CDR2 SVGAGI. The CDR3 extends over 14 amino acids. The V segment lost 4 bases and the J segment 4 bases; nucleotides outside the gene matches: 4.

The J gene is TRBJ2-5, the V gene TRBV4-3; 7 bases agree with TRBD2. J lost 5 bases, V lost 1 base, and 7 bases had no gene match. Germline V gene lookup returns CDR1 LGHNA and CDR2 YSLEER. The length of the CDR3 is 15 residues. DNA of the CDR3: TGCGCCAGCAGCCAAGGTCCGGGAGGCGAGGAGACCCAGTACTTC. This sequence encodes CASSQGPGGEETQYF.

The rearrangement joins TRBV7-9 to TRBJ2-2; D is ambiguous. This CDR3 is built from 12 residues. In germline, CDR1 is SEHNR, CDR2 FQNEAQ (reference sequence). V lost 6 bases and J lost 5, with 7 bases in between. The CDR3 spells CASSLQTGELFF. DNA for the CDR3: TGTGCCAGCAGTCTCCAGACCGGGGAGCTGTTTTTT.

This chain connects TRBV30 to TRBJ2-1; 8 bases match TRBD1. CDR3 length: 13 amino acids. Unmatched junction bases numbered 5, after V lost 3 bases and J lost 7 bases. CDR1 is GTSNPN and CDR2 is SVGIG in the germline V gene (reference sequence). CDR3 DNA sequence: TGTGCCTGGAGACGGGACAGGTATAATGAGCAGTTCTTC. Translated: CAWRRDRYNEQFF.

The J gene is TRBJ2-1, the V gene TRBV6-5; 7 positions match TRBD2. The ends lost 6 bases at V and 6 bases at J; junction bases unmatched: 11. Germline CDR1 MNHEY, CDR2 SVGAGI. CDR3 length: 15 amino acids. CDR3 sequence reads: CASRPVGLESNEQFF. CDR3 nucleotides: TGTGCCAGCAGGCCGGTCGGACTAGAATCCAATGAGCAGTTCTTC.

This clone was detected once. The rearrangement joins TRBV15 to TRBJ2-7, with D maybe TRBD1 (6 bases). Trimming took 1 base from V and 2 from J, leaving 18 bases between them. Per germline, CDR1 LNHNV and CDR2 YYDKDF (reference sequence). The CDR3 covers 17 residues. DNA for the CDR3: TGTGCCACCAGCAGAGGGGAACCCCGACAGGCGACCTACGAGCAGTACTTC. This gives the protein CATSRGEPRQATYEQYF.

The chain combines TRBV27 with TRBJ1-6; 8 bases map to TRBD1. Germline V gene sequence: CDR1 MNHEY, CDR2 SMNVEV (reference sequence). CDR3 size: 14 residues. V gave up 4 bases and J gave up 10 bases; unmatched junction bases: 6. CDR3 DNA sequence: TGTGCCAGCAGTTGGTCCGGGACAGGCTCACCCCTCCACTTT. It encodes CASSWSGTGSPLHF.

The rearrangement joins TRBV5-1 to TRBJ2-3, with TRBD1 matching 7 bases. V lost 3 bases and J lost 2; bases outside the gene matches: 15. The CDR3 sequence is 18 residues long. Germline V gives CDR1 SGHRS, CDR2 YFSETQ. The CDR3 loop reads CASSWIIRQGEFTDTQYF. The CDR3 DNA follows: TGCGCCAGCAGCTGGATAATAAGACAGGGAGAATTCACAGATACGCAGTATTTT. Filled out from reference TRBV5-1 and TRBJ2-3, the complete variable domain reads KAGVTQTPRYLIKTRGQQVTLSCSPISGHRSVSWYQQTPGQGLQFLFEYFSETQRNKGNFPGRFSGRQFSNSRSEMNVSTLELGDSALYLCASSWIIRQGEFTDTQYFGPGTRLTVL.

The chain employs TRBV7-9 and TRBJ1-5; D perhaps matches TRBD1 (5 bases). CDR3 length equals 13 residues. Trimming removed 3 bases at V and 7 bases at J, with 10 bases between. Germline CDR1 SEHNR, CDR2 FQNEAQ (reference sequence). CDR3 region: CASSFRVEQPQHF. CDR3 nucleotide sequence: TGTGCCAGCAGCTTCAGGGTAGAGCAGCCCCAGCATTTT.

In its sample, this clone was seen once. The J gene is TRBJ1-1, the V gene TRBV6-5; 9 bases align to TRBD1. The CDR3 contains 15 residues. Trimming at V came to 0 bases and at J to 3 bases, leaving 2 bases not matched to a gene. Germline V gene sequence: CDR1 MNHEY, CDR2 SVGAGI. The CDR3 DNA reads as TGTGCCAGCAGTTACTCTGGGACAGGGTACACTGAAGCTTTCTTT. Amino acid sequence: CASSYSGTGYTEAFF.

This rearrangement joins TRBV30 to TRBJ2-2, with D tentatively TRBD1 (6 bases). The CDR3 contains 13 residues. Trimming took 4 bases from V and 4 from J, leaving 10 bases between them. From germline, CDR1 is GTSNPN and CDR2 SVGIG (reference sequence). The CDR3 loop is CAWNQQGTGELFF. The CDR3, as DNA: TGTGCCTGGAACCAACAGGGCACCGGGGAGCTGTTTTTT.

The V call is TRBV29-1, the J call TRBJ2-7, with TRBD1 identical over 8 bases. Per germline, CDR1 SQVTM and CDR2 ANQGSEA. The CDR3 consists of 15 residues. Trimming cost V 4 bases and J 0 bases; bases outside gene matches: 8. CDR3 sequence reads: CSVVQGGSPSYEQYF. CDR3 nucleotide sequence: TGCAGCGTTGTACAGGGGGGTAGCCCCTCCTACGAGCAGTACTTC.

This clone has more than one count but fewer than ten. The chain carries TRBV5-1 and TRBJ2-5; 9 positions match TRBD2. CDR3 size: 15 residues. J was trimmed by 3 bases and V by 1 base; bases with no gene match: 4. The germline CDR1 and CDR2 sequences are SGHRS and YFSETQ. CDR3 sequence reads: CASSLLSSGEETQYF. CDR3 DNA: TGCGCCAGCAGCTTGTTGTCTAGCGGGGAAGAGACCCAGTACTTC. The whole variable domain, filled in from reference TRBV5-1 and TRBJ2-5, reads KAGVTQTPRYLIKTRGQQVTLSCSPISGHRSVSWYQQTPGQGLQFLFEYFSETQRNKGNFPGRFSGRQFSNSRSEMNVSTLELGDSALYLCASSLLSSGEETQYFGPGTRLLVL.

The chain is built from TRBV4-1 and TRBJ2-7; 9 bases map to TRBD2. The V segment lost 2 bases and the J segment 7 bases; nucleotides outside the gene matches: 12. Germline CDR1 reads MGHRA; CDR2 reads YSYEKL. The CDR3 consists of 16 residues. This CDR3 reads CASSQLNMGLAEEQYF. In nucleotides, the CDR3 is TGCGCCAGCAGCCAATTAAACATGGGACTAGCTGAAGAGCAGTACTTC.

The chain employs TRBV7-9 and TRBJ1-1, with 7 positions matching TRBD1. V gave up 5 bases and J gave up 3 bases; unmatched junction bases: 6. The CDR3 runs 14 residues. From germline, CDR1 is SEHNR and CDR2 FQNEAQ (reference sequence). CDR3 residues: CASSLQGRDTEAFF. DNA for the CDR3: TGTGCCAGCAGCCTACAGGGGCGGGACACTGAAGCTTTCTTT.

This chain links TRBV15 with TRBJ2-1, with TRBD1 matching 9 bases. Germline CDR1 reads LNHNV; CDR2 reads YYDKDF (reference sequence). The CDR3 loop spans 16 amino acids. The J segment lost 7 bases and the V segment lost 3 bases, leaving 10 bases of the junction unmatched. The chain's CDR3 is CATSRKQGALKNEQFF. In DNA form, the CDR3 reads TGTGCCACCAGCAGGAAACAGGGGGCGTTAAAGAATGAGCAGTTCTTC.

The chain recombines TRBV7-9 with TRBJ2-3; possible D gene TRBD2, 6 bases. The germline V gene encodes CDR1 SEHNR and CDR2 FQNEAQ (reference sequence). Trimming removed 1 base from V and 9 bases from J, with 11 bases in between. The CDR3 contains 13 residues. CDR3 DNA: TGTGCCAGCAGCTTAGTGTGGGCGGGAACGCAGTATTTT. Its protein is CASSLVWAGTQYF.

The chain employs TRBV6-4 and TRBJ1-2; TRBD1 matches at 8 bases. Looked up from germline, CDR1 is MRHNA and CDR2 is SNTAGT. J lost 5 bases, V lost 4 bases, and 3 bases had no gene match. This CDR3 is built from 13 residues. CDR3 DNA: TGTGCCAGCAGTGCCAGGACAGGGTATGGCTACACCTTC. Translating it yields CASSARTGYGYTF.

J is TRBJ1-6 and V is TRBV11-1; 10 bases are shared with TRBD1. This CDR3 contains 14 residues. Germline V lookup: CDR1 SGHAT, CDR2 FQDESV (reference sequence). With 6 bases clipped from V and 9 bases from J, the junction kept 5 bases outside the gene matches. The CDR3 nucleotides are TGTGCCAGCAGACCGACAGGGGGCGTTTCACCCCTCCACTTT. Its translation is CASRPTGGVSPLHF.

In its sample, this clone was seen once. The V gene is TRBV4-1, the J gene TRBJ1-6; TRBD1 might be the D (6 bases). V dropped 2 bases and J dropped 7 bases, with 12 bases sitting between them. Germline assignment: CDR1 MGHRA and CDR2 YSYEKL. The CDR3 loop spans 15 amino acids. The CDR3 loop reads CASSQSTGANSPLHF. CDR3 in DNA: TGCGCCAGCAGCCAATCGACAGGCGCCAATTCACCCCTCCACTTT.

DNA of the CDR3: TGCAGCGTTGAGTCGGGGAATCCCCACGAGCAGTACTTC. Translation: CSVESGNPHEQYF. The V gene is TRBV29-1, the J gene TRBJ2-7, with D possibly TRBD2 on 5 matching bases. V lost 3 bases to trimming and J lost 5 bases, with 14 bases between them. The germline V gene encodes CDR1 SQVTM and CDR2 ANQGSEA. The CDR3 is made up of 13 amino acids.